The 28 T cell receptor beta chains presented below share a single source sample, sequenced in a study of early T cells in non-severe SARS-CoV-2 infection. One entry per CDR3 protein, called by TCRdb with MiXCR from the 5' RACE reads. The profile shows 85,000 to 100,000 distinct CDR3 sequences, approximately 15% of them singletons. Sequenced material: whole blood, taken at baseline. Receptors originate from an adult who was a healthcare worker with PCR-confirmed SARS-CoV-2 infection or an uninfected control (not recorded which).

This clonotype has only a few counts. This chain joins TRBV11-2 and TRBJ2-1; no firm D call. The CDR3 consists of 13 residues. CDR1 and CDR2 from the germline V gene are SGHAT and FQNNGV. The germline V and J ends were trimmed by 5 bases and 9 bases, with 14 bases remaining between them. CDR3 sequence reads: CASSHPPPSEQFF. The CDR3 DNA reads as TGTGCCAGCAGCCACCCCCCCCCTAGTGAGCAGTTCTTC.

This clonotype has only a few counts. The J gene is TRBJ2-7, the V gene TRBV28; maybe TRBD1 (6 bases). Germline V gene data show CDR1 as MDHEN and CDR2 as SYDVKM. The CDR3 length is 16 residues. Trimming removed 5 bases at V and 0 bases at J, with 17 bases between. The DNA for the CDR3 is TGTGCCAGCAGTCCGCACTTTACAGGGAGCTCCTACGAGCAGTACTTC. Amino acid sequence: CASSPHFTGSSYEQYF.

V is TRBV19 and J is TRBJ1-2; no firm D call. The CDR3 spans 11 residues. CDR1 and CDR2 from the germline V gene are LNHDA and SQIVND (reference sequence). The V gene lost 6 bases and the J gene lost 7 bases, with 9 bases spanning the gap. Written as DNA, the CDR3 is TGTGCCAGTAGAAATCTGATTGGCTACACCTTC. Residues: CASRNLIGYTF.

As for this clonotype: A read error may explain this, as a much larger clone is one base away. The J gene is TRBJ2-1, the V gene TRBV11-3; no clear D. The V gene's germline CDR1 is SGHNT and CDR2 YENEEA. The CDR3 has 12 residues. V was pared by 2 bases and J by 8 bases, with 7 bases between. The CDR3 is CASSLSGYEQFF. The DNA of the CDR3 is TGTGCCAGCAGCTTATCTGGGTATGAGCAGTTCTTC.

The V call is TRBV6-6, the J call TRBJ2-5; TRBD2 matches at 8 bases. The CDR3 extends over 18 amino acids. The V gene's germline CDR1 is MNHNY and CDR2 SVGAGI (reference sequence). Losses at the gene ends were 0 bases for V and 1 base for J; bases not matched to a gene: 10. The CDR3 sequence is CASSYSEKREPLQETQYF. Written as DNA, the CDR3 is TGTGCCAGCAGTTACTCAGAAAAGCGGGAGCCACTCCAAGAGACCCAGTACTTC.

This sequence joins TRBV28 and TRBJ1-5; D call uncertain. This CDR3 is 17 amino acids long. Germline assignment: CDR1 MDHEN and CDR2 SYDVKM. V lost 6 bases to trimming and J lost 4 bases, with 22 bases between them. CDR3 in amino acids: CASRRIGRAGPNQPQHF. DNA of the CDR3: TGTGCCAGCAGACGGATCGGACGGGCCGGACCGAATCAGCCCCAGCATTTT.

This clonotype has more than one count but fewer than ten. V usage is TRBV28 and J usage is TRBJ2-1, with no clear D. This CDR3 spans 14 amino acids. Germline V gene data show CDR1 as MDHEN and CDR2 as SYDVKM. V was clipped by 3 bases and J by 1 base, with 7 bases between them. CDR3 sequence: CASSFSTSYNEQFF. The CDR3 region has the DNA TGTGCCAGCAGTTTTAGTACTTCCTACAATGAGCAGTTCTTC. Filled out from reference TRBV28 and TRBJ2-1, the complete variable domain reads DVKVTQSSRYLVKRTGEKVFLECVQDMDHENMFWYRQDPGLGLRLIYFSYDVKMKEKGDIPEGYSVSREKKERFSLILESASTNQTSMYLCASSFSTSYNEQFFGPGTRLTVL.

A word on this clonotype: A read error may be the cause here, since a much bigger clone is one base away. This chain uses TRBV6-5 with TRBJ1-1, with D uncertain. This CDR3 has 11 residues. V gave up 2 bases and J gave up 11 bases, with 9 bases separating them. The germline gives CDR1 MNHEY, CDR2 SVGAGI. CDR3 sequence: CASSYGTGAFF. For the CDR3, the DNA is TGTGCCAGCAGTTACGGTACTGGGGCTTTCTTT.

Comments on this clonotype: The junction departs from the called germline gene at one end, perhaps through a read error. The chain joins TRBV7-7 to TRBJ2-5; the D gene is possibly TRBD1 (6 bases). Germline CDR1 is SSHAT and CDR2 is FNYEAQ (reference sequence). This CDR3 comprises 13 residues. CDR3 nucleotide sequence: TGTGTCAGCAGCCCTACAGGGCGGGAGACCCAGTACTTC. This encodes CVSSPTGRETQYF.

Here the CDR3 DNA reads TGTGCCAGCTCACCACGGGGCCGCATCGAAGGAGATACGCAGTATTTT. Translation gives CASSPRGRIEGDTQYF. The chain has TRBV18 and TRBJ2-3; the D gene is possibly TRBD1 (5 bases). Between the trimmed V and J ends, which lost 1 base and 5 bases, there was a span of 16 bases. Germline V gene data show CDR1 as KGHSH and CDR2 as LQKENI. The CDR3 has 16 residues.

This clonotype has a handful of counts. The V gene is TRBV29-1, the J gene TRBJ2-1; tentative D call: TRBD1 (5 bases). Trimming pared 5 bases from V and 8 bases from J, leaving 22 bases between. This CDR3 contains 15 residues. CDR1 is SQVTM and CDR2 is ANQGSEA in the germline V gene. DNA for the CDR3: TGCAGCGTTCAGGGCGGAACCTTAACGGTGGATGAGCAGTTCTTC. Translation gives CSVQGGTLTVDEQFF.

This clonotype has just a few counts. The chain links TRBV5-6 to TRBJ2-1; 8 bases agree with TRBD2. The V gene's germline CDR1 is SGHDT and CDR2 YYEEEE. The V and J ends lost 0 bases and 7 bases, in that order; junction bases with no gene match: 9. CDR3 length: 16 amino acids. The CDR3 region has the DNA TGTGCCAGCAGCTTGGCCGGGAGGGCCGGTTGGAATGAGCAGTTCTTC. It encodes CASSLAGRAGWNEQFF.

The chain carries TRBV12-3 or TRBV12-4 and TRBJ2-3; D may correspond to TRBD1 or TRBD2 (5 bases each). The CDR3 runs to 14 residues. Trimming removed 4 bases from V and 4 bases from J, with 12 bases in between. In nucleotides, the CDR3 is TGTGCCAGCAGTTCTCGTAGGGGAGCAGATACGCAGTATTTT. Its protein is CASSSRRGADTQYF.

This clonotype was detected ten times or more. The chain has TRBV6-4 and TRBJ2-6; no firm D call. Germline V gene data show CDR1 as MRHNA and CDR2 as SNTAGT. This CDR3 is built from 14 residues. V dropped 6 bases and J dropped 4 bases, with 10 bases sitting between them. The CDR3 loop reads CASSDTEGANVLTF. The CDR3 region has the DNA TGTGCCAGCAGCGACACTGAGGGGGCCAACGTCCTGACTTTC.

The chain has TRBV4-1 and TRBJ1-2, with 7 bases fitting TRBD1. After removal of 3 bases from V and 2 bases from J, the junction contained 12 bases not matched to a gene. Germline V gene sequence: CDR1 MGHRA, CDR2 YSYEKL. CDR3 length: 17 residues. Written as DNA, the CDR3 is TGCGCCAGCAGCCAGGGGGGACAGCGGTCTTCAAACTATGGCTACACCTTC. It specifies CASSQGGQRSSNYGYTF.

The chain couples TRBV9 to TRBJ2-4, with a tentative D call TRBD1 (5 bases). The CDR3 length is 21 residues. The germline V gene has CDR1 SGDLS and CDR2 YYNGEE. V lost 0 bases, J lost 0 bases, and 25 bases lay in between. The CDR3 nucleotides are TGTGCCAGCAGCGTAGGCGGCTTACATTATGTGGGGCATCTAGCCAAAAACATTCAGTACTTC. This codes for CASSVGGLHYVGHLAKNIQYF.

This clonotype was counted a few times. The chain is built from TRBV24-1 and TRBJ2-7; TRBD2 aligns across 7 bases. This CDR3 is 15 amino acids long. In germline, CDR1 is KGHDR, CDR2 SFDVKD. The trim removed 3 bases at V and 3 bases at J, leaving 7 bases unmatched. DNA of the CDR3: TGTGCCACCAGTGATCCCAAGCGGGGCCTCTACGAGCAGTACTTC. This sequence encodes CATSDPKRGLYEQYF.

This clonotype has just a few counts. The rearrangement uses TRBV5-1 and TRBJ2-7; D ambiguous. The V and J ends lost 2 bases and 3 bases respectively, with 12 bases between them. Looked up from germline, CDR1 is SGHRS and CDR2 is YFSETQ. The CDR3 is 14 residues long. CDR3 in DNA: TGCGCCAGCAGCTTTTCCCCGGAAGACTACGAGCAGTACTTC. It yields the protein CASSFSPEDYEQYF.

This clonotype has more than one count but fewer than ten. The junction does not match germline at one end; this may be a read error. The chain links TRBV6-5 to TRBJ1-3; D may be TRBD1 (5 bases). CDR1 is MNHEY, CDR2 SVGAGI, per germline. This CDR3 region has 15 residues. CDR3 nucleotide sequence: TGTGTCAGCAGACGGGACGCGGGAGGGGGAAACACCATATATTTT. As protein: CVSRRDAGGGNTIYF.

V usage is TRBV18 and J usage is TRBJ1-2, with a possible D match to TRBD1 (6 bases). Germline V CDR1 and CDR2: KGHSH, LQKENI. The CDR3 is 13 amino acids. Trimming took off 6 bases at V and 6 bases at J, with 14 bases between the two ends. The CDR3 coding sequence is TGTGCCAGCTCCCGAGGACAGCCCGATGGCTACACCTTC. It yields the protein CASSRGQPDGYTF.

Notes on this clonotype: A much larger clone differs by one base, so this may be a read error. The chain carries TRBV18 and TRBJ1-3, with D unclear. The CDR3 totals 11 residues. The germline CDR1 and CDR2 sequences are KGHSH and LQKENI. The CDR3 region has the DNA TGTGCCAGCTCACCAGGGAACACCACATATTTT. It yields the protein CASSPGNTTYF.

This clonotype was recorded a few times. The chain links TRBV20-1 to TRBJ2-7; 8 positions agree with TRBD1. Germline CDR1 DFQATT, CDR2 SNEGSKA (reference sequence). The CDR3 is made up of 14 amino acids. V gave up 1 base and J gave up 2 bases; unmatched junction bases: 4. CDR3 sequence: CSARVGTGAYEQYF. In DNA, the CDR3 is TGCAGTGCTAGAGTAGGGACAGGAGCCTACGAGCAGTACTTC.

The chain uses TRBV29-1 and TRBJ2-1; D call uncertain. The CDR3 covers 13 residues. Trimming took off 1 base at V and 2 bases at J, with 6 bases between the two ends. Germline V CDR1 and CDR2: SQVTM, ANQGSEA. CDR3 DNA sequence: TGCAGCGTTGAAGGTATGGCCTACAATGAGCAGTTCTTC. It yields the protein CSVEGMAYNEQFF.

This chain joins TRBV7-3 and TRBJ2-2, with D possibly matching TRBD1 (5 bases). This CDR3 has 13 amino acids. Trimming removed 9 bases at V and 7 bases at J, with 15 bases between. The germline gives CDR1 SGHTA, CDR2 FQGTGA. This chain's CDR3 is CASAAGSGGELFF. CDR3 sequence (DNA): TGTGCCAGTGCGGCAGGGTCAGGCGGGGAGCTGTTTTTT.

This clonotype was counted ten times or more. This CDR3 is CASSHVGIGTANTEAFF. The CDR3, as DNA: TGTGCCAGCAGCCACGTCGGTATAGGGACAGCGAACACTGAAGCTTTCTTT. The chain is built from TRBV4-2 and TRBJ1-1; TRBD1 aligns across 7 bases. Germline trimming cut 3 bases from V and 1 base from J; bases unmatched to any gene: 11. The CDR3 totals 17 residues. CDR1 and CDR2 (germline): LGHNA, YNFKEQ.

This clonotype was counted ten times or more. The chain employs TRBV7-2 and TRBJ2-3; 8 nucleotides agree with TRBD2. Germline V lookup: CDR1 SGHTA, CDR2 FQGNSA. This CDR3 contains 15 residues. The J segment lost 4 bases and the V segment lost 3 bases, leaving 6 bases of the junction unmatched. CDR3 region: CASSLFSGMADTQYF. The CDR3 coding sequence is TGTGCCAGCAGCTTGTTTAGCGGGATGGCAGATACGCAGTATTTT.

There are a few counts of this clonotype. The chain recombines TRBV12-3 or TRBV12-4 with TRBJ2-2, with D hard to call. This CDR3 spans 15 amino acids. Trimming cost V 6 bases and J 1 base, with 12 bases left between them. CDR3 residues: CASSRPSKNTGELFF. CDR3 sequence (DNA): TGTGCCAGCAGCAGACCCTCTAAGAACACCGGGGAGCTGTTTTTT.

The rearrangement links TRBV7-9 to TRBJ1-5; maybe TRBD1 (5 bases). The V and J ends lost 0 bases and 0 bases respectively, with 9 bases between them. The V gene's germline CDR1 is SEHNR and CDR2 FQNEAQ (reference sequence). The CDR3 is 16 residues long. CDR3 protein: CASSLAGTLSNQPQHF. CDR3 DNA: TGTGCCAGCAGCTTAGCAGGGACCCTTAGCAATCAGCCCCAGCATTTT.